The 11 T cell receptor beta chains in this list originate from one sample, sequenced in a study of PD-1 blockade in classical Hodgkin lymphoma. TCRdb's table, derived via immunoSEQ multiplex PCR, lists solely in-frame clones and lacks some. This table holds 30,000 to 35,000 clones, 85% to 95% found once. The time point here: newly diagnosed, previously untreated cHL patient sample. The sequencing sample was made of peripheral blood mononuclear cells (PBMCs). Receptors were obtained from a human donor with classical Hodgkin lymphoma.

This sequence joins TRBV19 and TRBJ2-5; the match to TRBD1 covers 9 bases. The CDR3 is 14 residues long. Trimming took 5 bases from V and 2 from J; bases not matched to a gene: 3. Germline V gives CDR1 LNHDA, CDR2 SQIVND (reference sequence). CDR3 coding DNA: TGTGCCAGTAGTTGGGGACAGGGTCAAGAGACCCAGTACTTC. Residues: CASSWGQGQETQYF.

This sequence joins TRBV6-6 and TRBJ1-1, with D unresolved. Trimming removed 4 bases from V and 1 base from J, with 4 bases in between. Germline CDR1 is MNHNY and CDR2 is SVGAGI (reference sequence). The CDR3 loop spans 12 amino acids. The CDR3 DNA sequence: TGTGCCAGCAGTTTTGGGAACACTGAAGCTTTCTTT. Its protein product is CASSFGNTEAFF.

CDR3 sequence reads: CASSLGTGSNQPQHF. As DNA, the CDR3 is TGTGCCAGCAGCTTGGGGACAGGTAGCAATCAGCCCCAGCATTTT. V gene TRBV5-4 combines with J gene TRBJ1-5; 7 nucleotides agree with TRBD1. The trim removed 0 bases at V and 0 bases at J, leaving 0 bases unmatched. The CDR3 has 15 residues. Germline loops: CDR1 SGHNT, CDR2 YYREEE (reference sequence).

This clone was recorded only once. Its ends do not fully match the called genes, so a read error is possible. The V and J genes are TRBV10-3 and TRBJ1-1; D may be TRBD1 (5 bases). The CDR3 length is 13 residues. Germline V lookup: CDR1 ENHRY, CDR2 SYGVKD. CDR3 bases: TGTGCCATCGGTGACAGAGAGAACACTGAAGCTTTCTTT. It encodes CAIGDRENTEAFF.

The chain is built from TRBV6-1 and TRBJ1-5; perhaps TRBD1 as D (5 bases). Trimming removed 5 bases from V and 7 bases from J, with 18 bases in between. The CDR3 is made up of 15 amino acids. Germline assignment: CDR1 MNHNS and CDR2 SASEGT. This CDR3 reads CASSTIMWGGQPQHF. The CDR3 DNA is TGTGCCAGCAGTACCATCATGTGGGGCGGGCAGCCCCAGCATTTT.

The chain is built from TRBV12-5 and TRBJ2-5, with 14 bases identical to TRBD2. The trim removed 1 base at V and 3 bases at J, leaving 4 bases unmatched. Germline V lookup: CDR1 LGHNT, CDR2 FRNRAP. The CDR3 contains 17 residues. The CDR3 region is CASGLGLAGGIKETQYF. CDR3 sequence (DNA): TGTGCTAGTGGTTTGGGACTAGCGGGGGGGATAAAAGAGACCCAGTACTTC.

The rearrangement links TRBV6-6 to TRBJ1-3; D is ambiguous. Trimming left V 0 bases short and J 4 bases short, with 7 bases between. Germline lookup yields CDR1 MNHNY and CDR2 SVGAGI (reference sequence). The CDR3 extends over 14 amino acids. CDR3 DNA sequence: TGTGCCAGCAGTTACTCCGTTGACGGAAACACCATATATTTT. This codes for CASSYSVDGNTIYF.

The chain couples TRBV15 to TRBJ2-7; no clear D gene. This CDR3 has 13 amino acids. Per the germline V gene, CDR1 is LNHNV and CDR2 is YYDKDF (reference sequence). Trimming removed 0 bases at V and 5 bases at J, with 8 bases between. The CDR3 loop reads CATSRDHRDEQYF. For the CDR3, the DNA is TGTGCCACCAGCAGAGATCATCGGGACGAGCAGTACTTC.

The rearrangement links TRBV5-4 to TRBJ2-6; the D gene is possibly TRBD1 (5 bases). The germline V gene has CDR1 SGHNT and CDR2 YYREEE (reference sequence). CDR3 size: 14 residues. The germline V and J ends were trimmed by 2 bases and 2 bases, with 5 bases remaining between them. The CDR3 region is CASSLGAGANVLTF. The CDR3 DNA reads as TGTGCCAGCAGCTTAGGGGCTGGGGCCAACGTCCTGACTTTC.

The rearrangement links TRBV4-1 to TRBJ1-1; maybe TRBD1 (5 bases). V lost 10 bases, J lost 0 bases, and 12 bases lay in between. CDR3 length: 13 residues. CDR1 and CDR2 from the germline V gene are MGHRA and YSYEKL. The chain's CDR3 is CATAGDLNTEAFF. CDR3 bases: TGCGCCACCGCGGGGGATTTGAACACTGAAGCTTTCTTT.

CDR3 sequence reads: CASSQGTLRGWYQETQYF. CDR3 DNA: TGTGCCAGCAGCCAAGGCACCCTGCGCGGGTGGTACCAAGAGACCCAGTACTTC. J is TRBJ2-5 and V is TRBV14, with D perhaps TRBD2 (5 bases). CDR1 SGHDN and CDR2 FVKESK come from the germline V gene. With 1 base removed from V and 0 bases from J, the gap between germline ends came to 18 bases. The CDR3 covers 18 residues. Full variable domain (outside the CDR3, taken from reference TRBV14 and TRBJ2-5): EAGVTQFPSHSVIEKGQTVTLRCDPISGHDNLYWYRRVMGKEIKFLLHFVKESKQDESGMPNNRFLAERTGGTYSTLKVQPAELEDSGVYFCASSQGTLRGWYQETQYFGPGTRLLVL.